These T cell receptor beta chains were read from a single sample in a study of blood T cell repertoires in COVID-19. Sequenced by immunoSEQ multiplex PCR; TCRdb stores in-frame clones only, minus some. The sample lists 250,000 to 350,000 clones; more than 90% were seen once. The specimen sequenced was PBMCs or T cells enriched from blood (not recorded which). The receptors were sampled from a man aged 55 to 69 who had recovered from COVID-19. CDR3s include the opening cysteine and the closing phenylalanine or tryptophan. A D gene is named only where the DNA matches it firmly. Clone size is shown for a subset of rows, as once, few, many or a class of expanded clone.

>TRBJ1-3|TRBV4-2|NA|14|NA
TGTGCCAGCAGCCAGGGGGCGATGGGAAACACCATATATTTT
CASSQGAMGNTIYF
>TRBJ1-1|TRBV9|NA|16|NA
TGTGCCAGCAGCGCCGACCCCGGCGGAATGAACACTGAAGCTTTCTTT
CASSADPGGMNTEAFF
>TRBJ1-5|TRBV24-1|once|15|TRBD1
TGTGCCACCAGTGGCCGGGACAGTCCAAATCAGCCCCAGCATTTT
CATSGRDSPNQPQHF
>TRBJ1-3|TRBV7-9|NA|15|NA
TGTGCCAGCAGCGTTATCACAGGGACCGGAAACACCATATATTTT
CASSVITGTGNTIYF
>TRBJ2-1|TRBV11-3|NA|15|TRBD2
TGTGCCAGCAGCTTAACTAGCGGCCAATACAATGAGCAGTTCTTC
CASSLTSGQYNEQFF
>TRBJ2-3|TRBV7-9|NA|17|TRBD1
TGTGCCAGCAGCCCAAGAATGTGGGGACAGAGCACAGATACGCAGTATTTT
CASSPRMWGQSTDTQYF
>TRBJ2-3|TRBV4-1|NA|13|TRBD2
TGCGCCACCGCACTAGCGGTTGGAGATACGCAGTATTTT
CATALAVGDTQYF
>TRBJ1-2|TRBV25-1|NA|13|NA
TGTGCCAGCAGTGCCGGACAGTACTATGGCTACACCTTC
CASSAGQYYGYTF
>TRBJ2-3|TRBV4-1|NA|18|TRBD1
TGCGCCAGCAGCCAAGATTTCTGGCGACAGGGTATTACAGATACGCAGTATTTT
CASSQDFWRQGITDTQYF
>TRBJ2-1|TRBV4-2|NA|16|NA
TGTGCCAGCAGCCAAGATAGACGGGAGTGGTACAATGAGCAGTTCTTC
CASSQDRREWYNEQFF
>TRBJ1-4|TRBV7-9|once|14|NA
TGTGCCAGCAGCTTGGGCCCCGGCTTTGAAAAACTGTTTTTT
CASSLGPGFEKLFF